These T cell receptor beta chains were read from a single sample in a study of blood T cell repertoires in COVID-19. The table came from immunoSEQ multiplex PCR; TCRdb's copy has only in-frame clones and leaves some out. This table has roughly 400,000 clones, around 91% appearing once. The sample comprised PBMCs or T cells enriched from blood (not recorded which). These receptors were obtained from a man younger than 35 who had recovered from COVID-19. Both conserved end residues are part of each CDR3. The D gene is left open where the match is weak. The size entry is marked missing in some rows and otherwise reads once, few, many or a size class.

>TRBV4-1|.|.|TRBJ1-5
TGCGCCAGCAGCCAAACATTAGACACTTTCAGGCAGCCCCAGCATTTT
CASSQTLDTFRQPQHF
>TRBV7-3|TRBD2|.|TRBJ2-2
TGTGCCAGCAGGATCGCTGGGGCGGGGGGTTACACCGGGGAGCTGTTTTTT
CASRIAGAGGYTGELFF
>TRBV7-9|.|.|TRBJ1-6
TGTGCCAGCACTACAGGGTGGAATTCACCCCTCCACTTT
CASTTGWNSPLHF
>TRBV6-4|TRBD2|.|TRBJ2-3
TGTGCCAGCAGTCGACTAGCGGGAAGCACAGATACGCAGTATTTT
CASSRLAGSTDTQYF
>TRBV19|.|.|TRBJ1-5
TGTGCCAGTACGGAGGGCAATCAGCCCCAGCATTTT
CASTEGNQPQHF
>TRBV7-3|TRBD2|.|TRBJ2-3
TGTGCCAGCAGCTTATATGCCCGCGGGAGCGGGAGAGGCCCAGATACGCAGTATTTT
CASSLYARGSGRGPDTQYF
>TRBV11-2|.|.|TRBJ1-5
TGTGCCAGCAGCTTAGATCTATACGATCAGCCCCAGCATTTT
CASSLDLYDQPQHF
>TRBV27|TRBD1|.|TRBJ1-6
TGTGCCAGCAGTTTATGGGACAGTTATAATTCACCCCTCCACTTT
CASSLWDSYNSPLHF
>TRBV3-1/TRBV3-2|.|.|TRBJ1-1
TGTGCCAGCAGCCCCAGGGGCATGAACACTGAAGCTTTCTTT
CASSPRGMNTEAFF
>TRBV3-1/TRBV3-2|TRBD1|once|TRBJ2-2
TGTGCCAGCAGCCGAAAGACAGGGGGTGACGGGGAGCTGTTTTTT
CASSRKTGGDGELFF
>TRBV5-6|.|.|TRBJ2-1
TGTGCCAGCAGCGCGACTGCCAATGAGCAGTTCTTC
CASSATANEQFF